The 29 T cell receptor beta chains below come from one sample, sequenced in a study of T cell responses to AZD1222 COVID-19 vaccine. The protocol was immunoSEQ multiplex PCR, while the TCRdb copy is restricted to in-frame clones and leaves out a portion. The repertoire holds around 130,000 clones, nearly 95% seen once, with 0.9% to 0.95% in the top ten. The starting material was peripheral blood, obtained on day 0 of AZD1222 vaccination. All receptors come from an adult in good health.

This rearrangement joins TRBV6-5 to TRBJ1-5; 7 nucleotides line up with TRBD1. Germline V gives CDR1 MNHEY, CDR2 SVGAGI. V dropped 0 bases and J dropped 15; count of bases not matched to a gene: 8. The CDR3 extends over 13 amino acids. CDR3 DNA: TGTGCCAGCAGTTACTCGAACAGGGGACAAATGCATTTT. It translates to CASSYSNRGQMHF.

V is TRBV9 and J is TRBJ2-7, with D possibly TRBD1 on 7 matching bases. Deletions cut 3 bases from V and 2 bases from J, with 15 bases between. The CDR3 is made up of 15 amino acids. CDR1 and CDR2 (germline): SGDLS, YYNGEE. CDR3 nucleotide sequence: TGTGCCAGCAGCGGCGGCGGGACAGCCACCTACGAGCAGTACTTC. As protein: CASSGGGTATYEQYF. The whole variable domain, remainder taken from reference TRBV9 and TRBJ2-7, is DSGVTQTPKHLITATGQRVTLRCSPRSGDLSVYWYQQSLDQGLQFLIQYYNGEERAKGNILERFSAQQFPDLHSELNLSSLELGDSALYFCASSGGGTATYEQYFGPGTRLTVT.

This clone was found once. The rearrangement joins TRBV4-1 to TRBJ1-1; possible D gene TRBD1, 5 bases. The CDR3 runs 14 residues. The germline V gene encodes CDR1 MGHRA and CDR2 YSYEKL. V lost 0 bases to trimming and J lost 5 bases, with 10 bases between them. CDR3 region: CASSQEGAGTEAFF. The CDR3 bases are TGCGCCAGCAGCCAAGAGGGTGCAGGGACTGAAGCTTTCTTT.

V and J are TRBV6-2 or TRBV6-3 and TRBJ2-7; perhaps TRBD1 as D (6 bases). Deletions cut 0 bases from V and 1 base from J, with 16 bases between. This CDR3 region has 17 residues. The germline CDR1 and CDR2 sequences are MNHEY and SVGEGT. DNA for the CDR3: TGTGCCAGCAGTTACTCAACCAGGACAGACTTATCCTACGAGCAGTACTTC. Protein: CASSYSTRTDLSYEQYF.

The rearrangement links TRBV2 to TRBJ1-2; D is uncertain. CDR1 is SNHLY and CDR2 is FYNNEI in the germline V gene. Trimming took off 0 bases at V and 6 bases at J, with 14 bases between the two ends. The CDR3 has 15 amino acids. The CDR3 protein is CASSEAGWARDGYTF. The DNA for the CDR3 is TGTGCCAGCAGTGAAGCGGGGTGGGCAAGGGATGGCTACACCTTC.

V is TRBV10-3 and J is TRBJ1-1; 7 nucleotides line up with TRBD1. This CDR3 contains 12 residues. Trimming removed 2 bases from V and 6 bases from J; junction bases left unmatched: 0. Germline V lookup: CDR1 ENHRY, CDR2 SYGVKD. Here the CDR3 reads CAISEGQAEAFF. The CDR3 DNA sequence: TGTGCCATCAGTGAGGGACAGGCTGAAGCTTTCTTT.

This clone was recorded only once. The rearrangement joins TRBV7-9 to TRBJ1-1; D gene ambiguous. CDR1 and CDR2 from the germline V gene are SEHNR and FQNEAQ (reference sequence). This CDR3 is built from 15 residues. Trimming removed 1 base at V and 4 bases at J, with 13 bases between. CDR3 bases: TGTGCCAGCAGCTTAGTACAATCTTGGTTCACTGAAGCTTTCTTT. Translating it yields CASSLVQSWFTEAFF.

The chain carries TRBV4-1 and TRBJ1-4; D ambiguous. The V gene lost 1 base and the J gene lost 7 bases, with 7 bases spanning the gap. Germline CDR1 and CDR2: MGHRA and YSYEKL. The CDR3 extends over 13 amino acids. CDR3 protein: CASSQAWGEKLFF. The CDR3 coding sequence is TGCGCCAGCAGCCAAGCCTGGGGTGAAAAACTGTTTTTT.

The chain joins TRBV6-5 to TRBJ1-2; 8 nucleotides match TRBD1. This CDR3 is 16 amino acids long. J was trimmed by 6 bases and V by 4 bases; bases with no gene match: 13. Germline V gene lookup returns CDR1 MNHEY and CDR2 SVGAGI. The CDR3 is CASSSRTGKDLDGYTF. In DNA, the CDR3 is TGTGCCAGCAGTTCAAGGACAGGGAAGGATTTGGATGGCTACACCTTC.

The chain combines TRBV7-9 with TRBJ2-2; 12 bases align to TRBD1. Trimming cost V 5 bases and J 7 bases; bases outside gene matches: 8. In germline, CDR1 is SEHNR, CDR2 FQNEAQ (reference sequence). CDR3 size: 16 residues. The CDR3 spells CASSPSGTGGFGELFF. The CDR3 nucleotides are TGTGCCAGCAGCCCCTCCGGGACAGGGGGCTTCGGGGAGCTGTTTTTT.

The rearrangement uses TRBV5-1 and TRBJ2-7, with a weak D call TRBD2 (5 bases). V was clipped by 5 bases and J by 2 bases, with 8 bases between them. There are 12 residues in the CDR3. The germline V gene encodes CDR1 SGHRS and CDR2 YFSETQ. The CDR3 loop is CASRTGTYEQYF. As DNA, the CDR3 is TGCGCCAGCAGAACCGGGACCTACGAGCAGTACTTC.

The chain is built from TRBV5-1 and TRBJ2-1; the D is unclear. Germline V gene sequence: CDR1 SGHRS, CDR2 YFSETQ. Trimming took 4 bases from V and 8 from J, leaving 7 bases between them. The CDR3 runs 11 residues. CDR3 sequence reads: CASSIGYEQFF. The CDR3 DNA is TGCGCCAGCAGCATCGGTTATGAGCAGTTCTTC.

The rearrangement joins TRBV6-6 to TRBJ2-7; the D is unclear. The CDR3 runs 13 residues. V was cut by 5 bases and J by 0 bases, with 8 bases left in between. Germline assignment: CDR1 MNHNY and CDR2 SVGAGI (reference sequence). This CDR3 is CASSEPGSYEQYF. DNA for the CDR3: TGTGCCAGCAGTGAGCCGGGCTCCTACGAGCAGTACTTC.

CDR3 in amino acids: CASSRRTGFETQYF. CDR3 nucleotides: TGTGCCAGCAGCCGGCGGACAGGGTTTGAGACCCAGTACTTC. The chain links TRBV5-6 to TRBJ2-5; 8 nucleotides match TRBD1. CDR1 is SGHDT and CDR2 is YYEEEE in the germline V gene. The CDR3 runs to 14 residues. J lost 5 bases, V lost 4 bases, and 7 bases had no gene match.

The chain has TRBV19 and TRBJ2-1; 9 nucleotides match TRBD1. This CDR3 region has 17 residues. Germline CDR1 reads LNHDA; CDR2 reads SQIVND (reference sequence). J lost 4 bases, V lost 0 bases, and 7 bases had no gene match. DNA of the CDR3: TGTGCCAGTAGTATAGATCGTTGGACAGGGGTGTACAATGAGCAGTTCTTC. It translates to CASSIDRWTGVYNEQFF. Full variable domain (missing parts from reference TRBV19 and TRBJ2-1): DGGITQSPKYLFRKEGQNVTLSCEQNLNHDAMYWYRQDPGQGLRLIYYSQIVNDFQKGDIAEGYSVSREKKESFPLTVTSAQKNPTAFYLCASSIDRWTGVYNEQFFGPGTRLTVL.

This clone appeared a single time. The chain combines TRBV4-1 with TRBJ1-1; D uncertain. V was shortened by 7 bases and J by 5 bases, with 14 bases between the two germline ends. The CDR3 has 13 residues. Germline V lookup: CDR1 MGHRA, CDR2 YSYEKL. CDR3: CASTSFVGTEAFF. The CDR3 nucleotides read TGCGCCAGCACCTCCTTTGTGGGAACTGAAGCTTTCTTT.

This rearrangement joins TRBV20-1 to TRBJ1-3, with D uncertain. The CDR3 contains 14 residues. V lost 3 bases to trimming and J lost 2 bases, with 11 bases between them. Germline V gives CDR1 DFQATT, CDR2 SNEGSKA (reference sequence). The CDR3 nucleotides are TGCAGTGCTAGTCTCAGTTATGCTGGAAACACCATATATTTT. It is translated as CSASLSYAGNTIYF.

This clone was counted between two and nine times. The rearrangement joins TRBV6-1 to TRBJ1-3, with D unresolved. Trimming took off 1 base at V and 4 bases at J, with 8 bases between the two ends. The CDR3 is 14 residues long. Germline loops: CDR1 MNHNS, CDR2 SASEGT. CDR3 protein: CASSEVPYGNTIYF. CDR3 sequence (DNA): TGTGCCAGCAGTGAAGTCCCCTACGGAAACACCATATATTTT.

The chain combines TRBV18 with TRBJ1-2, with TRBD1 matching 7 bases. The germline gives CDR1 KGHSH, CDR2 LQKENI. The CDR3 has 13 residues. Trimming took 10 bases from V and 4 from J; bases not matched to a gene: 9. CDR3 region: CATWVTGTYGYTF. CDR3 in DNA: TGTGCCACCTGGGTGACAGGGACCTATGGCTACACCTTC.

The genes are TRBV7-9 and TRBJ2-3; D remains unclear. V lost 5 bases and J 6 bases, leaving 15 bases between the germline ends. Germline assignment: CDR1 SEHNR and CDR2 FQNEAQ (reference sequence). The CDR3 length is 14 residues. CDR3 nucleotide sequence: TGTGCCAGCAGCCCAGAAAGACGAACTGATACGCAGTATTTT. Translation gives CASSPERRTDTQYF.

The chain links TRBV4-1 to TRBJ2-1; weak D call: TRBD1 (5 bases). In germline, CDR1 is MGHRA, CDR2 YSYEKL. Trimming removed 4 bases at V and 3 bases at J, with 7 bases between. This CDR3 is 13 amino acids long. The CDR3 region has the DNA TGCGCCAGCAGCCTGACAGTCTACAATGAGCAGTTCTTC. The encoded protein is CASSLTVYNEQFF.

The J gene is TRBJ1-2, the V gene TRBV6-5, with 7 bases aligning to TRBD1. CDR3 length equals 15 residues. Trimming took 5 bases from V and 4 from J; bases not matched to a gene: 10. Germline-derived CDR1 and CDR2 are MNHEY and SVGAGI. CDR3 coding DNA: TGTGCCAGCAGTCAGCCCGGGACAGAGATCTATGGCTACACCTTC. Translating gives CASSQPGTEIYGYTF.

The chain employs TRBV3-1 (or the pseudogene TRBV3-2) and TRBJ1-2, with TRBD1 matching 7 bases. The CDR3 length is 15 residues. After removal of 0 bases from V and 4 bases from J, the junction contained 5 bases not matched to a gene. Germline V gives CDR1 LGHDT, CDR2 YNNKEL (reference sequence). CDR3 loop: CASSQESAGGYGYTF. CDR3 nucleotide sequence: TGTGCCAGCAGCCAAGAAAGTGCAGGGGGCTATGGCTACACCTTC.

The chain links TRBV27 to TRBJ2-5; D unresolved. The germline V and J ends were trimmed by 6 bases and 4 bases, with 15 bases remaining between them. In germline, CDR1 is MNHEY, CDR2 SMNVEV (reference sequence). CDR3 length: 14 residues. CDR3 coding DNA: TGTGCCAGCAGCCAACCTTCTACGAGAGAGACCCAGTACTTC. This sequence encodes CASSQPSTRETQYF.

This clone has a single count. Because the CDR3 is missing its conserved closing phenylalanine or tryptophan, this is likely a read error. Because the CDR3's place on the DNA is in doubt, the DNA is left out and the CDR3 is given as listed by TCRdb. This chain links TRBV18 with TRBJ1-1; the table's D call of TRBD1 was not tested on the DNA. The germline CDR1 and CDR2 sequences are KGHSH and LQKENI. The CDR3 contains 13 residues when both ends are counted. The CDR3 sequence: CASSPPDRGTPLI.

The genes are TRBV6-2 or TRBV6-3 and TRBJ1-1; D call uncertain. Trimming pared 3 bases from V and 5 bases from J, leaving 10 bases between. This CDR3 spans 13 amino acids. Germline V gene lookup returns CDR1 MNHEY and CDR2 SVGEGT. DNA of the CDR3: TGTGCCAGCAGTTATGTTCTTGCAACTGAAGCTTTCTTT. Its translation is CASSYVLATEAFF.

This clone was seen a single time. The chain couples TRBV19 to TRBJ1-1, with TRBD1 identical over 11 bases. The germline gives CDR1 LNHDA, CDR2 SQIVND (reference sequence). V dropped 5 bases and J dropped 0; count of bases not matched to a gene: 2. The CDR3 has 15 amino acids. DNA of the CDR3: TGTGCCAGTAGTCGGGACAGGGGGATGAACACTGAAGCTTTCTTT. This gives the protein CASSRDRGMNTEAFF.

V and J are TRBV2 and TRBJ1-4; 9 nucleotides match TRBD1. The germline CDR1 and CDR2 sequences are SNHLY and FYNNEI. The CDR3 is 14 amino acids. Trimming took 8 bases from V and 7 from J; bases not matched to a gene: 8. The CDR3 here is CASGRGQGGEKLFF. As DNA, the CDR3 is TGTGCCAGCGGGAGGGGACAGGGTGGTGAAAAACTGTTTTTT.

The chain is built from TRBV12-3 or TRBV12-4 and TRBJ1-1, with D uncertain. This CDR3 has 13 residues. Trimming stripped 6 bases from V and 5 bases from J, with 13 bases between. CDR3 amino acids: CASSPPMETEAFF. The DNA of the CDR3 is TGTGCCAGCAGCCCCCCGATGGAGACTGAAGCTTTCTTT.